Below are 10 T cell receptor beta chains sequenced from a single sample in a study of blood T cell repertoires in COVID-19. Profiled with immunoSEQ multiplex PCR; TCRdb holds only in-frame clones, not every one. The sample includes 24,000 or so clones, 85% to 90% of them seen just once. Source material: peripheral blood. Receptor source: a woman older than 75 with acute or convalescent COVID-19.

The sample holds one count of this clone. The CDR3, as DNA: TGTGCCAGCAGCCCACAGGTTAGGAGCACAGATACGCAGTATTTT. This encodes CASSPQVRSTDTQYF. The chain carries TRBV2 and TRBJ2-3; tentative D call: TRBD1 (5 bases). The V end was cut by 6 bases, the J end by 0 bases, with 13 bases between. The CDR3 spans 15 residues. Germline V gene lookup returns CDR1 SNHLY and CDR2 FYNNEI.

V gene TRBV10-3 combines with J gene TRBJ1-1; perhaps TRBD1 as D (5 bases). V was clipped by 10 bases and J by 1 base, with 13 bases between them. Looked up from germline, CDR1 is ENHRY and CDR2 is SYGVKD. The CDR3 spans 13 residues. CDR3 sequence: CATRLQENTEAFF. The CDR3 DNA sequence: TGTGCCACAAGGTTACAGGAGAACACTGAAGCTTTCTTT.

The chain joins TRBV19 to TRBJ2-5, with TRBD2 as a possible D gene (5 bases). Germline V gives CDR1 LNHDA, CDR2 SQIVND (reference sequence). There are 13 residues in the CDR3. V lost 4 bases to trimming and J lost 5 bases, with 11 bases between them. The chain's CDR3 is CASSTVERETQYF. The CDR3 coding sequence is TGTGCCAGTAGTACCGTAGAGCGGGAGACCCAGTACTTC.

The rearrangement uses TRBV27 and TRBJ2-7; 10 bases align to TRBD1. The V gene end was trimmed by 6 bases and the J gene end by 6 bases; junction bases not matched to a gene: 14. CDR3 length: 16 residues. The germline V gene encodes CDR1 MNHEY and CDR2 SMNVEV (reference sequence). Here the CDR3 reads CASSLGRIRDRGEQYF. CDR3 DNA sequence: TGTGCCAGCAGCCTGGGGAGAATCCGGGACAGGGGCGAGCAGTACTTC.

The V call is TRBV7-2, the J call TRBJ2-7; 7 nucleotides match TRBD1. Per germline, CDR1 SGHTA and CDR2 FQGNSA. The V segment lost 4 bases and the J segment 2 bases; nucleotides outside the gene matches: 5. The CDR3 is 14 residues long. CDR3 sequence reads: CASSSRTGPYEQYF. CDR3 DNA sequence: TGTGCCAGCAGCTCTCGGACAGGTCCCTACGAGCAGTACTTC.

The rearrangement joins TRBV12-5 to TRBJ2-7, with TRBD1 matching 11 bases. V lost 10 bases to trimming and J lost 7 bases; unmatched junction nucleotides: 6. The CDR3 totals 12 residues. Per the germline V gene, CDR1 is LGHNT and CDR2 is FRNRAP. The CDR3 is CATGQGAGEQYF. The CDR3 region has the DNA TGTGCTACAGGACAGGGGGCAGGTGAGCAGTACTTC. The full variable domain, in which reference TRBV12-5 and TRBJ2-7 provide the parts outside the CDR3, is DARVTQTPRHKVTEMGQEVTMRCQPILGHNTVFWYRQTMMQGLELLAYFRNRAPLDDSGMPKDRFSAEMPDATLATLKIQPSEPRDSAVYFCATGQGAGEQYFGPGTRLTVT.

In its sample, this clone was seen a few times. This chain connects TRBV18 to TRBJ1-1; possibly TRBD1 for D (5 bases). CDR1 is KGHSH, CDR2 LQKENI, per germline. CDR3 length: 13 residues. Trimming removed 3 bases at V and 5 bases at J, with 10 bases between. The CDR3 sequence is CASSPGGRTEAFF. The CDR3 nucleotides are TGTGCCAGCTCACCCGGGGGAAGGACTGAAGCTTTCTTT.

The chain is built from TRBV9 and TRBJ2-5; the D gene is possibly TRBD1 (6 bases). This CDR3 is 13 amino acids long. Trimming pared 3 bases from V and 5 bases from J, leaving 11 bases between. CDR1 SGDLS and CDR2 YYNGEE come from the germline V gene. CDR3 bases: TGTGCCAGCAGCGACAGGGCTGGGGAGACCCAGTACTTC. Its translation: CASSDRAGETQYF.

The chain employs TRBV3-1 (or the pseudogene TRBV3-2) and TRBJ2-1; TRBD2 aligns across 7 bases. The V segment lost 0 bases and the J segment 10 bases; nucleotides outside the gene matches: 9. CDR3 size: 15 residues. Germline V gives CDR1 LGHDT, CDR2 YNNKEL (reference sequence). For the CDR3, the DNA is TGTGCCAGCAGCCAAGATCAGGGACTATTAGGCGAGCAGTTCTTC. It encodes CASSQDQGLLGEQFF.

The CDR3 spells CASSSGTKQFF. CDR3 sequence (DNA): TGTGCCAGCAGTTCCGGGACAAAGCAGTTCTTC. V usage is TRBV12-3 or TRBV12-4 and J usage is TRBJ2-1; maybe TRBD1 (6 bases). The CDR3 runs 11 residues. V lost 4 bases to trimming and J lost 11 bases, with 9 bases between them.